This T cell receptor beta chain emerged from a study of blood T cell repertoires in COVID-19. Looking at the study overall: Donors in the United States, Italy and Spain gave samples during acute or convalescent COVID-19. From T cells, B-cell-depleted T cells, or PBMCs came the material, which was cDNA or gDNA.

The V and J ends lost 3 bases and 2 bases respectively, with 10 bases between them. This CDR3 spans 14 amino acids. CDR1 and CDR2 (germline): WSHSY, SAAADI. Under the authors' procedure: By means of reference gene primer amplification, nucleated cell counts were estimated. Data came from immunoSEQ multiplex PCR; TCRdb stores just in-frame clones and leaves some out. V and J calls and clone size are copied from that table; D and trimming were computed from the DNA. This table holds roughly 190,000 clones, around nine tenths found once. The receptor was isolated from a man between 18 and 29 years old with active or convalescent COVID-19. Material for sequencing was peripheral blood. The J gene is TRBJ2-5, the V gene TRBV10-2; D perhaps matches TRBD1 (5 bases). CDR3 nucleotides: TGCGCCAGCAGTGACGACAGAGATCAAGAGACCCAGTACTTC. Translating gives CASSDDRDQETQYF.